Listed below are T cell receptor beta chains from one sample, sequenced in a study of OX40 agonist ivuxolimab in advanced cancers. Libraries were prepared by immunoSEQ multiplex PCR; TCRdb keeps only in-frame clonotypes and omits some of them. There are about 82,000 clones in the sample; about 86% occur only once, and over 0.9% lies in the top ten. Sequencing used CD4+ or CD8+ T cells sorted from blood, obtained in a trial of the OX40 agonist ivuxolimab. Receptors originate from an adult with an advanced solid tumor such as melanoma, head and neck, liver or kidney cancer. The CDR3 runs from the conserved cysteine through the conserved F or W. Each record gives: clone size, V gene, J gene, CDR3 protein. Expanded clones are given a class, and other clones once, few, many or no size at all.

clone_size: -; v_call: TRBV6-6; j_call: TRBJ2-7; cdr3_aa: CASSTSVGLAQYF
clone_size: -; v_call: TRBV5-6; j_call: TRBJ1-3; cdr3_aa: CASSRDRAYGNTIYF
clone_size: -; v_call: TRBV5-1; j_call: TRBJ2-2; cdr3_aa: CASSLTSSANTGELFF
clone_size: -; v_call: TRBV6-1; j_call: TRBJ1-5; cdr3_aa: CASSSDRGNQPQHF
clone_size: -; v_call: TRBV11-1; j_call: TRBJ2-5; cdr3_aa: CASSFPGGETQYF
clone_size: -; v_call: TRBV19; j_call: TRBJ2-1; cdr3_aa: CASRGATTYYNEQFF
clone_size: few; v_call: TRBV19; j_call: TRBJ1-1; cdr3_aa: CASSIGTDTEAFF
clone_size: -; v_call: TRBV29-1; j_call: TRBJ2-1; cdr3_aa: CSVDVRVNEQFF
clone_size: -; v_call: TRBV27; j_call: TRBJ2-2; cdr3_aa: CASRDRGYTGELFF
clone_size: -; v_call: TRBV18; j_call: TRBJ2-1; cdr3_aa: CASSPRSEKDYNEQFF
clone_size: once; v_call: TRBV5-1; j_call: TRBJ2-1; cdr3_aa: CASSLTRDWVAGGAEQFF
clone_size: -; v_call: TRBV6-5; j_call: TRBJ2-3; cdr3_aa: CASSTLTVTDTQYF
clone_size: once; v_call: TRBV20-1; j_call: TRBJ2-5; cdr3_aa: CSARKETQYF
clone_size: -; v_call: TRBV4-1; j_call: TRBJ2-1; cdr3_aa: CASSQRLAGDNEQFF
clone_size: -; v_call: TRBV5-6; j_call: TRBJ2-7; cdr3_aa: CASSSRTGTGTYEQYF
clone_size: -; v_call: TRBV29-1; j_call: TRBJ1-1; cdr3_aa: CSVVGVTEAFF
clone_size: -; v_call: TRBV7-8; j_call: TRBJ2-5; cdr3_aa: CASSLSVVTGQETQYF
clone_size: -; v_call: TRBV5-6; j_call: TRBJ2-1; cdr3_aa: CASSPRGGLNEQFF
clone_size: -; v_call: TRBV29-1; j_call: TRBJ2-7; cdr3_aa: CSVAGAHEQYF
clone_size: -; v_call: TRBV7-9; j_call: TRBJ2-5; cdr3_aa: CASSRGAGETQYF
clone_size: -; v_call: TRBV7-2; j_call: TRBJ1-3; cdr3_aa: CASSFLGQGASGNTIYF
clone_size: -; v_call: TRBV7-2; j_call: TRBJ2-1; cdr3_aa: CASSPNSGIDEQFF
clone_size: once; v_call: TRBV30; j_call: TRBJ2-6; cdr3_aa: CASDRVGANVLTF
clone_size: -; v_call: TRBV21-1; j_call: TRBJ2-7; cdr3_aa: CASSMGLVRSEQYF
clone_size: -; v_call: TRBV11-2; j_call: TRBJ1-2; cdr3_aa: CASSLTRRGNGYTF
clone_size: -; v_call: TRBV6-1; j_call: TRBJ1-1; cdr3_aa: CASSGGQGNTEAFF
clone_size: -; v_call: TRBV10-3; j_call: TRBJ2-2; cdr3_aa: CAISVATLAGLAGELFF
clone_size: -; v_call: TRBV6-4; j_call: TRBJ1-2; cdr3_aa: CASSPDRGIYGYTF
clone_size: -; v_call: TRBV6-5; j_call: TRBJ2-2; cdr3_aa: CASSGQGVTGELFF
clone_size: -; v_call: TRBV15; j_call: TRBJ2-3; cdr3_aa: CATSRGGGADTQYF
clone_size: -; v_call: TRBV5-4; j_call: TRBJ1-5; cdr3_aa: CASSLDGTGEQPQHF
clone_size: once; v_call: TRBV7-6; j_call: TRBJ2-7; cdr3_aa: CASSFIGRYEQYF
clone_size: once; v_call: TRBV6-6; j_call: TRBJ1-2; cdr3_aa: CASSYAPGQNGYTF
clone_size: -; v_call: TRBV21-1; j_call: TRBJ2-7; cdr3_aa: CASSKFPWTGYYEQYF
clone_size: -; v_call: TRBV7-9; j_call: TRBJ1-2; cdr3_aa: CASSQIASWDRGYGYTF
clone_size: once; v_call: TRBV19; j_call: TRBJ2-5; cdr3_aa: CASSINRAETQYF
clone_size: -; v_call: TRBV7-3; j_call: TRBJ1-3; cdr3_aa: CASSLTSGEGNTIYF
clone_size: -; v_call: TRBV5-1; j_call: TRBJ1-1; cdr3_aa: CASSTDRPGTEAFF
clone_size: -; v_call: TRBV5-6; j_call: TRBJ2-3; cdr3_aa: CASRTDRVGVSSTDTQYF
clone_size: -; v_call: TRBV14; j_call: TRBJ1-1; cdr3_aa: CASSPLGVENTEAFF
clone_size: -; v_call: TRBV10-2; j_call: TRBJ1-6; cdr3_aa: CASSGQNNSPLHF
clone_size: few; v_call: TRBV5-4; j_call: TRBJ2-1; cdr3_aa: CASSLMMAGKGNEQFF